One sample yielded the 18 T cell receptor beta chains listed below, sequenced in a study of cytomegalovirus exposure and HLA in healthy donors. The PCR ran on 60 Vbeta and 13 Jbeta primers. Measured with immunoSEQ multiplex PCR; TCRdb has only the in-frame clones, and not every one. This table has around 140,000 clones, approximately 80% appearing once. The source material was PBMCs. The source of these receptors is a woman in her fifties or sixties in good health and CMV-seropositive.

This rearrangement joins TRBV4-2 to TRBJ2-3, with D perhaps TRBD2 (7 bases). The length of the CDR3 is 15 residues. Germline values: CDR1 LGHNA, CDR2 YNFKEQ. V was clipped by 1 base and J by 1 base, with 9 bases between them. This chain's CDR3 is CASSQVGGGTDTQYF. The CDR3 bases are TGTGCCAGCAGCCAAGTAGGGGGGGGCACAGATACGCAGTATTTT.

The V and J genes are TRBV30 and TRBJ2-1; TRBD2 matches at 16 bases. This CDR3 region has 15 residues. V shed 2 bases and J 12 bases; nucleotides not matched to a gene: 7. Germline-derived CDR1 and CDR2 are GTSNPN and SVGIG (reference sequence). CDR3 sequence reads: CAWSRGLAGGFRQFF. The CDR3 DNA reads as TGTGCCTGGAGTAGGGGACTAGCGGGAGGGTTCCGGCAGTTCTTC.

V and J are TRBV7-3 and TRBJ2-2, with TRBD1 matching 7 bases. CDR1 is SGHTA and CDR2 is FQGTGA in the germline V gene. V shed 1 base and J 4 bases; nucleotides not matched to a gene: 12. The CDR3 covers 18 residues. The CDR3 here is CASSLRPPDRVSTGELFF. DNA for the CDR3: TGTGCCAGCAGCTTAAGACCTCCTGACAGGGTCTCCACCGGGGAGCTGTTTTTT.

In DNA, the CDR3 is TGTGCCAGCAGTCCCCGGAGGGACAGCTACGAGCAGTACTTC. Protein product: CASSPRRDSYEQYF. The chain joins TRBV27 to TRBJ2-7; TRBD1 might be the D (7 bases). V lost 5 bases and J lost 3, with 14 bases in between. The CDR3 is 14 residues long. In germline, CDR1 is MNHEY, CDR2 SMNVEV (reference sequence).

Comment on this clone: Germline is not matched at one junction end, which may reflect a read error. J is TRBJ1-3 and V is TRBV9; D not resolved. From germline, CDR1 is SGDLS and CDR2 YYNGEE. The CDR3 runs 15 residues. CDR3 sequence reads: CASSVAEDSGNAIYF. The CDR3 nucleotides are TGTGCCAGCAGCGTAGCGGAAGACTCTGGAAACGCCATATATTTT.

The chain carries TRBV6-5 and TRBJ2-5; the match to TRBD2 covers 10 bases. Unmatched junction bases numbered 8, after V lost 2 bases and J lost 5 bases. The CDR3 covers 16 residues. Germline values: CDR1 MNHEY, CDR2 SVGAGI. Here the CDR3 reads CASSYGLAGVAETQYF. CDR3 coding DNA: TGTGCCAGCAGTTACGGCCTAGCGGGGGTTGCTGAGACCCAGTACTTC.

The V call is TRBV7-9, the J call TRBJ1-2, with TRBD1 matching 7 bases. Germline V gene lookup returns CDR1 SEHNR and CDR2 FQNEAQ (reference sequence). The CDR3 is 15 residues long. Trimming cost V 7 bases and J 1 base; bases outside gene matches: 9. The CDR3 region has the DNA TGTGCCAGCACTCTAAGGGACAGCCTTAACTATGGCTACACCTTC. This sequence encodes CASTLRDSLNYGYTF.

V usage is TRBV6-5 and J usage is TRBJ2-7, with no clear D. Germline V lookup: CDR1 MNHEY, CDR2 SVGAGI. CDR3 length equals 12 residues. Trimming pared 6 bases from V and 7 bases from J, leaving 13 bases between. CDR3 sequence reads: CASRNYLGEQYF. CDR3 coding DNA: TGTGCCAGCAGAAACTACCTCGGGGAGCAGTACTTC.

CDR3 region: CASSPQGNTGELFF. Here the CDR3 DNA reads TGTGCCAGCAGCCCACAGGGGAACACCGGGGAGCTGTTTTTT. V usage is TRBV6-5 and J usage is TRBJ2-2; possible D gene TRBD1, 6 bases. The germline CDR1 and CDR2 sequences are MNHEY and SVGAGI. CDR3 length equals 14 residues. The V and J ends lost 6 bases and 1 base respectively, with 9 bases between them.

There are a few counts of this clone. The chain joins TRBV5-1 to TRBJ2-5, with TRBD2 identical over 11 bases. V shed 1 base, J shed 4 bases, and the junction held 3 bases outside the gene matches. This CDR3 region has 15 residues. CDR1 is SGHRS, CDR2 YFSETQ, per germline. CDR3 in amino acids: CASSLRLAGGETQYF. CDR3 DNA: TGCGCCAGCAGCTTGCGTCTAGCGGGAGGAGAGACCCAGTACTTC.

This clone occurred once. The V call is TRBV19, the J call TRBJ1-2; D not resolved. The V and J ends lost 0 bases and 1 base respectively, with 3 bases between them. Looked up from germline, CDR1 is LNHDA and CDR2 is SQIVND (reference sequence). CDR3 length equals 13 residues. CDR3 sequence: CASSIEYNYGYTF. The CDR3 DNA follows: TGTGCCAGTAGTATAGAATATAACTATGGCTACACCTTC. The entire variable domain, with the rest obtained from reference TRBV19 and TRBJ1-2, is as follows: DGGITQSPKYLFRKEGQNVTLSCEQNLNHDAMYWYRQDPGQGLRLIYYSQIVNDFQKGDIAEGYSVSREKKESFPLTVTSAQKNPTAFYLCASSIEYNYGYTFGSGTRLTVV.

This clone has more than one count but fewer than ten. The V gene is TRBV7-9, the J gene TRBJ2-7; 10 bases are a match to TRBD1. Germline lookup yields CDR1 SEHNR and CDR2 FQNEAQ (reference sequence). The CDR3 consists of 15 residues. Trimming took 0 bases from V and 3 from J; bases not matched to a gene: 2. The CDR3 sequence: CASSLAGTGDYEQYF. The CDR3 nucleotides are TGTGCCAGCAGCTTAGCCGGGACAGGGGACTACGAGCAGTACTTC.

CDR3 DNA sequence: TGTGCCAGTAGTAAGCCGACAGGGCCGGGCACCGGGGAGCTGTTTTTT. It is translated as CASSKPTGPGTGELFF. The chain links TRBV19 to TRBJ2-2; 7 positions agree with TRBD1. There are 16 residues in the CDR3. V lost 4 bases, J lost 4 bases, and 9 bases stayed unmatched. CDR1 LNHDA and CDR2 SQIVND come from the germline V gene (reference sequence).

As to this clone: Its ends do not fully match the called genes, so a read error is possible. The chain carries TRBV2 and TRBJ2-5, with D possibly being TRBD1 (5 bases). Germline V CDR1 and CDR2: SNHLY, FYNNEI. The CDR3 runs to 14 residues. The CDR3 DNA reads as TGTGCCGGCAGGGCCGACCTTCTAGGAGAGACCCAGTACTTC. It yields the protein CAGRADLLGETQYF.

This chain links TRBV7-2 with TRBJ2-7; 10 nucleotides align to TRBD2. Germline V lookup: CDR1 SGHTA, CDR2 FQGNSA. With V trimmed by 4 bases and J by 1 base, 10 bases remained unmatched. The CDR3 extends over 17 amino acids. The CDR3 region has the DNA TGTGCCAGCAGCTCGCCCGTGACTAGCGGGCTGTCCTACGAGCAGTACTTC. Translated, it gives CASSSPVTSGLSYEQYF.

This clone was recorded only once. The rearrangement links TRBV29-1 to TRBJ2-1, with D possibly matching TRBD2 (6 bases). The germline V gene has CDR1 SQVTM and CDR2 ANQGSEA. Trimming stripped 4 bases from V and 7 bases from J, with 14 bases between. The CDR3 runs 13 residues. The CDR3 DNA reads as TGCAGCGTTGCTAGGACTAACCTTAATGAGCAGTTCTTC. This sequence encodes CSVARTNLNEQFF.

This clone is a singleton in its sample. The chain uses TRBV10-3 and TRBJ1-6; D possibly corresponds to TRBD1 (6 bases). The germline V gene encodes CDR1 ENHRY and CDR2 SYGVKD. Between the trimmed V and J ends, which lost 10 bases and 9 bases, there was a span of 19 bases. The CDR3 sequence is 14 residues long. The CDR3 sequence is CATADGQGSSPLHF. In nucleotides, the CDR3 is TGTGCCACCGCCGACGGGCAGGGGAGTTCACCCCTCCACTTT.

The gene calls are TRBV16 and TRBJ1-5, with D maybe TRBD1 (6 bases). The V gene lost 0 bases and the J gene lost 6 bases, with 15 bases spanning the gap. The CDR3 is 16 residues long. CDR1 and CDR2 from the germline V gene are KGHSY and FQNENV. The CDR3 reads CASSQSRGRGTQPQHF. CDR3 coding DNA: TGTGCCAGCAGCCAATCCAGGGGCCGGGGTACTCAGCCCCAGCATTTT. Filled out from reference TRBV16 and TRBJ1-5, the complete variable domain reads GEEVAQTPKHLVRGEGQKAKLYCAPIKGHSYVFWYQQVLKNEFKFLISFQNENVFDETGMPKERFSAKCLPNSPCSLEIQATKLEDSAVYFCASSQSRGRGTQPQHFGDGTRLSIL.